This section outlines one TCR beta chain sequence together with its context. This specimen belongs to a study of blood T cell repertoires in COVID-19. Study summary: There were acute and convalescent COVID-19 samples, and they came from the United States, Italy and Spain.

Authors' data handling: Reference gene primer amplification in the assay estimated nucleated cell counts. The method was immunoSEQ multiplex PCR; TCRdb's version includes in-frame clones alone and lacks a portion of them. V, J and clone size are those of that table, while D and trimming were read from the DNA. The data hold about 360,000 clones, with around 83% observed a single time. This CDR3 contains 18 residues. With 5 bases removed from V and 2 bases from J, the gap between germline ends came to 22 bases. Germline assignment: CDR1 LNHDA and CDR2 SQIVND (reference sequence). The sequence derives from a man aged 30 to 39 with active or convalescent COVID-19. The gene calls are TRBV19 and TRBJ1-5; TRBD1 is a possible D gene (6 bases). Sequencing was carried out using peripheral blood. The CDR3 DNA is TGTGCCAGTAGTTCTCGACTTTGGACAGCGATGGGCAATCAGCCCCAGCATTTT. Its protein is CASSSRLWTAMGNQPQHF. Complete variable domain (other parts from reference TRBV19 and TRBJ1-5): DGGITQSPKYLFRKEGQNVTLSCEQNLNHDAMYWYRQDPGQGLRLIYYSQIVNDFQKGDIAEGYSVSREKKESFPLTVTSAQKNPTAFYLCASSSRLWTAMGNQPQHFGDGTRLSIL.